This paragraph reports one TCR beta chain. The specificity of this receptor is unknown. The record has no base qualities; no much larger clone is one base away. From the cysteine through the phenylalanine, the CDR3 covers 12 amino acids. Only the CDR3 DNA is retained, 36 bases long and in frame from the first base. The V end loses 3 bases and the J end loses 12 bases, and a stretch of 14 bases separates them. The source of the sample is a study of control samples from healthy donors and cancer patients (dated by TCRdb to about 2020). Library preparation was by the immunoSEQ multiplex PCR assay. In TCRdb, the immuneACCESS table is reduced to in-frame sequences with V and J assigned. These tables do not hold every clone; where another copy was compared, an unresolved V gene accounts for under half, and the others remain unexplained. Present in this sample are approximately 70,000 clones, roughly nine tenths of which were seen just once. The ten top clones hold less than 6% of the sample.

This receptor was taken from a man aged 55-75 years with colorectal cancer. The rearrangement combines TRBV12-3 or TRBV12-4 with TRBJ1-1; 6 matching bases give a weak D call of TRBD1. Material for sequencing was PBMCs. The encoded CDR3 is CASSFGTTGTFF. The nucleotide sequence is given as TGTGCCAGCAGTTTTGGGACAACGGGAACTTTCTTT.